These T cell receptor beta chains were read from a single sample in a study of T cell responses to AZD1222 COVID-19 vaccine. Clones were sequenced by immunoSEQ multiplex PCR, and TCRdb holds only the in-frame ones, with some missing. The profile shows some 120,000 clones, around 89% of them singletons. Sequences were derived from peripheral blood, sampled on day 0 of MenACWY control vaccination. These TCRs come from an adult in good health. The CDR3 runs from the conserved cysteine through the conserved F or W. D genes are given only for firm matches. A clone size is listed for some rows: how often the clone was seen (once, few, many), or a class if it is expanded.

D: TRBD1
size: -
V: TRBV30
J: TRBJ2-7
DNA: TGTGCCTGGAGTCCTCTAAGACAGGGCCGCTACGAGCAGTACTTC
CDR3: CAWSPLRQGRYEQYF

D: -
size: -
V: TRBV12-3/TRBV12-4
J: TRBJ1-5
DNA: TGTGCCAGCACCATGACGTCCAATCAGCCCCAGCATTTT
CDR3: CASTMTSNQPQHF

D: TRBD1
size: -
V: TRBV6-5
J: TRBJ1-2
DNA: TGTGCCAGCAGTTCACGGACAGGCGCTTTGTCTGGCTACACCTTC
CDR3: CASSSRTGALSGYTF

D: TRBD1
size: -
V: TRBV27
J: TRBJ1-1
DNA: TGTGCCAGCAGTCCCTCCGGGACAGGGGGGCGATTCACTGAAGCTTTCTTT
CDR3: CASSPSGTGGRFTEAFF

D: TRBD2
size: -
V: TRBV7-9
J: TRBJ2-1
DNA: TGTGCCAGCAGCTTAGGGCGACTAGCGGGAGAACCCTACAATGAGCAGTTCTTC
CDR3: CASSLGRLAGEPYNEQFF

D: TRBD2
size: -
V: TRBV5-6
J: TRBJ2-3
DNA: TGTGCCAGCAGCCCGTGGGCGGGAGCAGATACGCAGTATTTT
CDR3: CASSPWAGADTQYF

D: -
size: once
V: TRBV5-6
J: TRBJ1-4
DNA: TGTGCCAGCAGCTCATTCGTGGGTGAAAAACTGTTTTTT
CDR3: CASSSFVGEKLFF

D: -
size: -
V: TRBV7-9
J: TRBJ2-1
DNA: TGTGCCAGCAGCTTAGCCAGCCGCAATGAGCAGTTCTTC
CDR3: CASSLASRNEQFF

D: -
size: -
V: TRBV7-9
J: TRBJ2-1
DNA: TGTGCCAGCAGCCACCCCCCCCCGGGGCCGGATGAGCAGTTCTTC
CDR3: CASSHPPPGPDEQFF

D: -
size: -
V: TRBV4-1
J: TRBJ1-1
DNA: TGCGCCAGCAGCCCCATGGGGCGTGGAGGGGCGGTCACTGAAGCTTTCTTT
CDR3: CASSPMGRGGAVTEAFF

D: -
size: -
V: TRBV27
J: TRBJ2-3
DNA: TGTGCCAGCAGTTCCCGGGTGATATCAGATACGCAGTATTTT
CDR3: CASSSRVISDTQYF

D: -
size: -
V: TRBV7-3
J: TRBJ1-1
DNA: TGTGCCAGCAGCTTTATGGGTGACACTGAAGCTTTCTTT
CDR3: CASSFMGDTEAFF

D: -
size: -
V: TRBV9
J: TRBJ1-1
DNA: TGTGCCAGCAGCGTCGTTCCCACCCAGGAGATGAACACTGAAGCTTTCTTT
CDR3: CASSVVPTQEMNTEAFF

D: -
size: -
V: TRBV20-1
J: TRBJ2-7
DNA: TGCAGTGCCCTCGACTCCTACGAGCAGTACTTC
CDR3: CSALDSYEQYF

D: TRBD1
size: -
V: TRBV18
J: TRBJ2-6
DNA: TGTGCCAGCTCACCAGCAGGGGGATCCGGGGCCAACGTCCTGACTTTC
CDR3: CASSPAGGSGANVLTF

D: -
size: -
V: TRBV12-3/TRBV12-4
J: TRBJ2-5
DNA: TGTGCCAGCAGTTTCATTTCCGGGGCCCAGTACTTC
CDR3: CASSFISGAQYF

D: -
size: -
V: TRBV2
J: TRBJ1-2
DNA: TGTGCCAGCAGTGAAGATCGCGGCTTTGGAGCCTATGGCTACACCTTC
CDR3: CASSEDRGFGAYGYTF

D: -
size: -
V: TRBV6-5
J: TRBJ1-1
DNA: TGTGCCAGCAGTTACAGGGTACGGTCAGACACTGAAGCTTTCTTT
CDR3: CASSYRVRSDTEAFF

D: -
size: -
V: TRBV29-1
J: TRBJ1-1
DNA: TGCAGCGTTGACAGGGGTGGAAGTGAAGCTTTCTTT
CDR3: CSVDRGGSEAFF

D: -
size: once
V: TRBV28
J: TRBJ1-1
DNA: TGTGCCAGCAGTTTAGGTGGGAACACTGAAGCTTTCTTT
CDR3: CASSLGGNTEAFF

D: TRBD1
size: -
V: TRBV30
J: TRBJ1-3
DNA: TGTGCCTGGAGTGTACTTCCGGGACAGGGGGTCAAGTCTGGAAACACCATATATTTT
CDR3: CAWSVLPGQGVKSGNTIYF

D: -
size: -
V: TRBV11-3
J: TRBJ2-7
DNA: TGTGCCAGCAGCTTAGTAGGGCTGAGGGAGCAGTACTTC
CDR3: CASSLVGLREQYF

D: TRBD2
size: -
V: TRBV6-5
J: TRBJ2-1
DNA: TGTGCCAGCAGTCACTGGGGGACTAGCGGGGACAATGAGCAGTTCTTC
CDR3: CASSHWGTSGDNEQFF

D: -
size: -
V: TRBV11-3
J: TRBJ2-5
DNA: TGTGCCAGCAGCTGGACGGGCGGCCAAGAGACCCAGTACTTC
CDR3: CASSWTGGQETQYF

D: -
size: -
V: TRBV7-3
J: TRBJ2-2
DNA: TGTGCCAGCAGCTTATTTTTTTCGGAAGCCGGGGAGCTGTTTTTT
CDR3: CASSLFFSEAGELFF

D: -
size: once
V: TRBV30
J: TRBJ2-1
DNA: TGTGCCTGTTGCCATGGGTTAGTGAACAATGAGCAGTTCTTC
CDR3: CACCHGLVNNEQFF

D: -
size: -
V: TRBV21-1
J: TRBJ1-1
DNA: TGTGCCAGCAGCAAAGGTCCCGGACAGGGGAGTACTATGAACACTGAAGCTTTCTTT
CDR3: CASSKGPGQGSTMNTEAFF

D: TRBD2
size: -
V: TRBV5-6
J: TRBJ2-2
DNA: TGTGCCAGCAGTTATAGCGGGGTGAACACCGGGGAGCTGTTTTTT
CDR3: CASSYSGVNTGELFF